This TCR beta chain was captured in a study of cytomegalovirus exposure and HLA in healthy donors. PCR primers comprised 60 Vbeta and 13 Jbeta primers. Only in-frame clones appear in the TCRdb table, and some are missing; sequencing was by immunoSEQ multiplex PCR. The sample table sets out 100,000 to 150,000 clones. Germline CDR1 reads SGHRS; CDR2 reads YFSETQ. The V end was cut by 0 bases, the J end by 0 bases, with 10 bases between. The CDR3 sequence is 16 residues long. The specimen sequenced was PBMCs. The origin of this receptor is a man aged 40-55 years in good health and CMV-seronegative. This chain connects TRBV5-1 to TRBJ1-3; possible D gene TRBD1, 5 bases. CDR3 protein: CASSLGGSSSGNTIYF. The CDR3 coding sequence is TGCGCCAGCAGCTTGGGGGGCAGCAGCTCTGGAAACACCATATATTTT.